These T cell receptor beta chains were read from a single sample in a study of B cell selection in AIRE deficiency. Sequencing used immunoSEQ multiplex PCR; TCRdb keeps in-frame clones, though not all of them. The sample yields 20,000 to 25,000 clones, roughly 93% seen once. Sequencing was carried out using Tregs sorted from PBMCs. The origin of the receptors is a human donor with AIRE deficiency. Both conserved end residues are part of each CDR3. The order of the fields is J gene, clone size, V gene, CDR3 length, D gene, CDR3 DNA, CDR3 protein. The D gene is left open where the match is weak. Clone size is stated in some rows and not others, as once, few, many or a class when expanded.

j_gene: TRBJ2-5
abundance: .
v_gene: TRBV5-3
len: 13
d_gene: .
CDR3nt: TGTGCCAGAAGCTTGGGCTACGGGGAGACCCAGTACTTC
CDR3aa: CARSLGYGETQYF

j_gene: TRBJ2-7
abundance: few
v_gene: TRBV28
len: 14
d_gene: TRBD1
CDR3nt: TGTGCCAGCAGGGGACAGGGTGGACCCTACGAGCAGTACTTC
CDR3aa: CASRGQGGPYEQYF

j_gene: TRBJ1-3
abundance: once
v_gene: TRBV27
len: 14
d_gene: .
CDR3nt: TGTGCCAGCAGGGACATTAGCTCTGGAAACACCATATATTTT
CDR3aa: CASRDISSGNTIYF

j_gene: TRBJ2-7
abundance: once
v_gene: TRBV7-2
len: 14
d_gene: .
CDR3nt: TGTGCCAGCAGCTCCCTGGGTGGTGAAGCGGGGCAGTACTTC
CDR3aa: CASSSLGGEAGQYF

j_gene: TRBJ1-5
abundance: .
v_gene: TRBV18
len: 18
d_gene: TRBD1
CDR3nt: TGTGCCAGCTCACGTTCGGGACTTGGGACAGGGGGGAATCAGCCCCAGCATTTT
CDR3aa: CASSRSGLGTGGNQPQHF

j_gene: TRBJ2-1
abundance: .
v_gene: TRBV10-3
len: 15
d_gene: TRBD1
CDR3nt: TGTGCCATCAGCGCCGGGACAGAGCCTTACAATGAGCAGTTCTTC
CDR3aa: CAISAGTEPYNEQFF

j_gene: TRBJ2-7
abundance: once
v_gene: TRBV18
len: 16
d_gene: .
CDR3nt: TGTGCCAGCTCACCATCCTCCTTGAACCGCGTTCACGAGCAGTACTTC
CDR3aa: CASSPSSLNRVHEQYF

j_gene: TRBJ1-1
abundance: .
v_gene: TRBV15
len: 13
d_gene: .
CDR3nt: TGTGCCACCAGCAGAGTCCTCTTTAAAGGGGCTTTCTTT
CDR3aa: CATSRVLFKGAFF

j_gene: TRBJ2-7
abundance: .
v_gene: TRBV28
len: 14
d_gene: .
CDR3nt: TGTGCCAGCAGTTTACCGGGGGTCTCCTACGAGCAGTACTTC
CDR3aa: CASSLPGVSYEQYF

j_gene: TRBJ1-2
abundance: .
v_gene: TRBV18
len: 13
d_gene: .
CDR3nt: TGTGCCAGCTCACCATCCACAAACTATGGCTACACCTTC
CDR3aa: CASSPSTNYGYTF

j_gene: TRBJ2-2
abundance: .
v_gene: TRBV5-1
len: 12
d_gene: .
CDR3nt: TGCGCCAGCAGCTTGGCAACCGGGGAGCTGTTTTTT
CDR3aa: CASSLATGELFF

j_gene: TRBJ1-2
abundance: .
v_gene: TRBV7-9
len: 13
d_gene: TRBD1
CDR3nt: TGTGCCAGCACCAAGACAGGGCCCTATGGCTACACCTTC
CDR3aa: CASTKTGPYGYTF

j_gene: TRBJ1-2
abundance: .
v_gene: TRBV6-5
len: 14
d_gene: .
CDR3nt: TGTGCCAGCAGTTACGCGGCAGGGACGGGTGGCTACACCTTC
CDR3aa: CASSYAAGTGGYTF

j_gene: TRBJ2-4
abundance: .
v_gene: TRBV7-2
len: 18
d_gene: TRBD1
CDR3nt: TGTGCCAGCAGCTCTACCGGGACAGGGGTCATAGCCAAAAACATTCAGTACTTC
CDR3aa: CASSSTGTGVIAKNIQYF

j_gene: TRBJ2-7
abundance: .
v_gene: TRBV7-2
len: 18
d_gene: TRBD2
CDR3nt: TGTGCCAGCAGCTTAGGTGTAGGGACTAGCGGGAGCTCCTACGAGCAGTACTTC
CDR3aa: CASSLGVGTSGSSYEQYF

j_gene: TRBJ1-2
abundance: .
v_gene: TRBV11-2
len: 17
d_gene: .
CDR3nt: TGTGCCAGCAGCCTACCCCTCTGGGAGGGGGGGAACTATGGCTACACCTTC
CDR3aa: CASSLPLWEGGNYGYTF

j_gene: TRBJ2-2
abundance: few
v_gene: TRBV7-9
len: 17
d_gene: TRBD2
CDR3nt: TGTGCCAGCAGCTCCCGAAGCGGGAGGGCCGACACCGGGGAGCTGTTTTTT
CDR3aa: CASSSRSGRADTGELFF

j_gene: TRBJ1-2
abundance: .
v_gene: TRBV19
len: 15
d_gene: .
CDR3nt: TGTGCCAGTAGTATCGGCCAGGTAGGAAGCTATGGCTACACCTTC
CDR3aa: CASSIGQVGSYGYTF

j_gene: TRBJ1-5
abundance: .
v_gene: TRBV9
len: 14
d_gene: TRBD1
CDR3nt: TGTGCCAGCAGCGTCACAGACAGGGCTCAGCCCCAGCATTTT
CDR3aa: CASSVTDRAQPQHF

j_gene: TRBJ2-1
abundance: .
v_gene: TRBV10-3
len: 14
d_gene: .
CDR3nt: TGTGCCATCAGTGCGGGGAGAAGTGGCAATGAGCAGTTCTTC
CDR3aa: CAISAGRSGNEQFF

j_gene: TRBJ2-2
abundance: .
v_gene: TRBV6-5
len: 11
d_gene: .
CDR3nt: TGTGCCAGCAGTTATGGCGGGGAGCTGTTTTTT
CDR3aa: CASSYGGELFF

j_gene: TRBJ2-7
abundance: .
v_gene: TRBV6-1
len: 15
d_gene: TRBD2
CDR3nt: TGTGCCAGCAGTCCCGTAGTAGCGGGGTCCTACGAGCAGTACTTC
CDR3aa: CASSPVVAGSYEQYF